The entry below describes one T cell receptor beta chain. Generated by immunoSEQ multiplex PCR, the TCRdb table keeps only in-frame clones and is missing some. The sample consists of 150,000 to 200,000 clones, roughly 92% of them appearing once. These data come from a study of control samples from healthy donors and cancer patients. This CDR3 comprises 11 residues. The ends were cut back, 1 base at V and 2 bases at J, with 2 bases in the middle. CDR1 is DFQATT and CDR2 is SNEGSKA in the germline V gene (reference sequence). This receptor was taken from a woman between 18 and 29 years old in good health. The V and J genes are TRBV20-1 and TRBJ1-2; D not resolved. The sample was blood. In DNA form, the CDR3 reads TGCAGTGCTAGAGCCAACTATGGCTACACCTTC. Translated, it gives CSARANYGYTF.